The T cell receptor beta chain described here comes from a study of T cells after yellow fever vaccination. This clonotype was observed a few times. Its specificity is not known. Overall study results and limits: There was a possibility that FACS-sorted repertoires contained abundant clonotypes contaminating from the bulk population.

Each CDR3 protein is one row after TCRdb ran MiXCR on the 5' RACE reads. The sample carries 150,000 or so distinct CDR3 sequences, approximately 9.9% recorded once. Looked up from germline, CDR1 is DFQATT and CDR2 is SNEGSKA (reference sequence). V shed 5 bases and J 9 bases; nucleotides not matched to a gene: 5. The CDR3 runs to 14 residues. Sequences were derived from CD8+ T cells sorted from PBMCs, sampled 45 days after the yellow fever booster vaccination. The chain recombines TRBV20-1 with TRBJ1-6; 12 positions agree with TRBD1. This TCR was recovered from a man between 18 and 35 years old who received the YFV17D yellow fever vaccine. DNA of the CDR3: TGCAGTGCTGGGACAGGGGGCATTGCTTCACCCCTCCACTTT. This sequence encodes CSAGTGGIASPLHF.